This TCR beta chain was captured in a study of blood T cell repertoires in COVID-19 (dated by TCRdb to 2018 to 2021). About the full investigation: Samples from collaborators originated in the United States, Italy and Spain and spanned both the acute and convalescent phases of COVID-19. The material from the prospective study consisted of cDNA or gDNA derived from T cells, B-cell-depleted T cells, or PBMCs. The dataset comprised deeply sampled blood TCRbeta repertoires from subjects exposed to, actively infected with, or recovered from COVID-19. The repertoires were released in a freely available public database meant as a resource for research on the immune response to SARS-CoV-2. Samples came from the ongoing ImmuneRACE study (first 160 participants) plus 1,254 subjects from 6 global collaborators. Nearly every sample came with metadata listing a de-identified subject ID, COVID-19 status, age in years and sex. Where available, HLA class I and class II types were taken from metadata supplied by the sample provider and were not determined by assay-based typing.

The investigation overall reported the following: The amount of clinical and demographic metadata varied by source and participant and was provided uncurated.

In the case of this clone: It has no known antigen specificity. Base qualities are not provided; no much larger clone lies one nucleotide away.

Trimming takes 1 base from V and 4 bases from J, and the germline ends sit 8 bases apart. According to the germline V gene, CDR1 reads LGHNA and CDR2 reads YSLEER. Including the terminal cysteine and phenylalanine, the CDR3 comprises 13 residues. The DNA shown is the 39-base CDR3, in frame from base 1. The immunoSEQ Assay, a bias-controlled multiplex PCR, was used to amplify TCRbeta CDR3 regions from genomic DNA. Concerning the study's data processing: The number of nucleated cells in each sample was estimated from the amplification of reference gene primers within the assay. Sequence reads were collapsed and filtered to measure the absolute abundance of every unique TCRbeta CDR3 rearrangement. For each sample, productive Simpson clonality was calculated as the square root of Simpson's diversity index over productive rearrangements. The clones in this table, taken by TCRdb from immuneACCESS, are in-frame only. Not every clone is retained; where verified, under half of the shortfall comes from an unresolved V gene, and the cause of the rest is unknown. V and J calls and clone size are given by that table; D and trimming were obtained from the DNA. The sample table records around 140,000 clones; about 89% of these occur just once. Jointly, the top ten make up roughly two fifths of the sample.

Samples from volunteer blood donors who had recovered from COVID-19 were contributed by a second Seattle source. The collaborating institutions used their own protocols to collect whole blood in K2EDTA tubes. For TCRbeta analysis, collaborator samples were shipped as frozen whole blood, as isolated PBMCs, or as DNA extracted from either sample type. The chain links TRBV4-3 with TRBJ2-7, with no confidently assigned D gene. Sequenced material: peripheral blood. This TCR came from a man aged 45-65 years who had recovered from COVID-19. The DNA reads as follows: TGCGCCAGCAGCCAAGGGCCGGGTTACGAGCAGTACTTC. Translated, it reads CASSQGPGYEQYF.